Reported below is one T cell receptor (beta chain). The data originate from a study of blood T cell repertoires in COVID-19. For the study at large: PBMCs, B-cell-depleted T cells, or T cells provided the cDNA or gDNA that made up the material.

Assay: immunoSEQ multiplex PCR; the TCRdb copy retains only in-frame clones and omits some. The table has 130,000 to 150,000 clones, 80% to 90% seen once. CDR3 size: 13 residues. V was clipped by 4 bases and J by 7 bases, with 13 bases between them. Germline CDR1 and CDR2: LGHDT and YNNKEL (reference sequence). This chain uses TRBV3-1 (or the pseudogene TRBV3-2) with TRBJ1-2, with D possibly matching TRBD1 (6 bases). The sample comprised peripheral blood. This receptor was obtained from a woman aged 60 to 75 with COVID-19, enrolled during active disease. The DNA of the CDR3 is TGTGCCAGCAGCCCTGGACAGTGGGGTGGCTACACCTTC. It codes for CASSPGQWGGYTF.